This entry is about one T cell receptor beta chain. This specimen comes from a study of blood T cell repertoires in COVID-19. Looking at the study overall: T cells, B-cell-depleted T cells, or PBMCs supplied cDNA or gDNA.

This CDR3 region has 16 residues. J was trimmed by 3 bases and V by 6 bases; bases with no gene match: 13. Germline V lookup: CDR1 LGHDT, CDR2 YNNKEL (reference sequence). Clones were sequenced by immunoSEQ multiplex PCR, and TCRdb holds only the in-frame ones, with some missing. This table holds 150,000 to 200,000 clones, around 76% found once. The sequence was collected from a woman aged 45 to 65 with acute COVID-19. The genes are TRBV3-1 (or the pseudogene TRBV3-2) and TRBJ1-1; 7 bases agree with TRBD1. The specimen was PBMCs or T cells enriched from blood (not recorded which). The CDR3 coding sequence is TGTGCCAGCAGACCCGACAGGGATAATCCGGACACTGAAGCTTTCTTT. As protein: CASRPDRDNPDTEAFF.